This is a list of T cell receptor beta chains from one sample in a study of T cell responses to AZD1222 COVID-19 vaccine. Generated by immunoSEQ multiplex PCR, the TCRdb table keeps only in-frame clones and is missing some. The repertoire holds 99,000 or so clones, with more than 75% as singletons. This sample comprised peripheral blood, obtained 28 days after the second dose of the MenACWY control vaccine. These TCRs come from an adult who received the MenACWY meningococcal vaccine as a control. Each CDR3 is given without its conserved first and last residue. A D gene is named only where the DNA matches it firmly.

v_call: TRBV29-1
d_call: NA
cdr3_aa: SVTGLLSEQY

v_call: TRBV7-3
d_call: TRBD2
cdr3_aa: ASSPLGGGGAGNEQF

v_call: TRBV2
d_call: NA
cdr3_aa: ASSEATARGAQH

v_call: TRBV7-9
d_call: TRBD1
cdr3_aa: ASSLAETGKNEQY

v_call: TRBV28
d_call: NA
cdr3_aa: ASIRGDYGYT

v_call: TRBV7-2
d_call: NA
cdr3_aa: ASSLYGGGAASTDTQY

v_call: TRBV3-1/TRBV3-2
d_call: TRBD1
cdr3_aa: ASSQVTGEDGYT

v_call: TRBV7-9
d_call: TRBD2
cdr3_aa: ASSFVPGLAGGSYEQY

v_call: TRBV12-3/TRBV12-4
d_call: NA
cdr3_aa: ASLGNTGELF

v_call: TRBV12-3/TRBV12-4
d_call: NA
cdr3_aa: ASRPRESETQY

v_call: TRBV2
d_call: TRBD1
cdr3_aa: ASSDPGQGLRGYGYT

v_call: TRBV7-3
d_call: TRBD2
cdr3_aa: ASSPDSGGANNEQF

v_call: TRBV15
d_call: TRBD2
cdr3_aa: ATSGGLAGESSYNEQF

v_call: TRBV7-2
d_call: NA
cdr3_aa: ASSSPRGSGQPQH

v_call: TRBV19
d_call: TRBD1
cdr3_aa: ASSPRTGDEQY

v_call: TRBV19
d_call: NA
cdr3_aa: ASGGGSNTEAF

v_call: TRBV7-8
d_call: NA
cdr3_aa: ASSLAIFRMNTEAF

v_call: TRBV7-8
d_call: NA
cdr3_aa: ASSRRSDSPLH

v_call: TRBV18
d_call: NA
cdr3_aa: ASSRQGLTLEETQY

v_call: TRBV6-5
d_call: TRBD1
cdr3_aa: ASSYSRDRRVGELF

v_call: TRBV28
d_call: NA
cdr3_aa: ASIRGGGGNQPQH

v_call: TRBV2
d_call: NA
cdr3_aa: ASSEEEADSNQPQH

v_call: TRBV7-9
d_call: TRBD1
cdr3_aa: ASSGVQGGLSGYT

v_call: TRBV5-1
d_call: TRBD2
cdr3_aa: ASSSRLAGNTGELF

v_call: TRBV7-3
d_call: NA
cdr3_aa: ASSSEGLANEKLF

v_call: TRBV18
d_call: TRBD2
cdr3_aa: ASSPGGAGANVLT

v_call: TRBV6-1
d_call: NA
cdr3_aa: ASSEEVSPSSYEQY

v_call: TRBV2
d_call: TRBD2
cdr3_aa: ASRAGTSGGASQETQY

v_call: TRBV2
d_call: NA
cdr3_aa: ASRALSFSYNEQF

v_call: TRBV5-1
d_call: NA
cdr3_aa: ASSLGGGSYEQY

v_call: TRBV30
d_call: NA
cdr3_aa: AWSVRDQPQH

v_call: TRBV10-3
d_call: NA
cdr3_aa: ATLTDGRTNTEAF

v_call: TRBV7-2
d_call: NA
cdr3_aa: ASSLVGGSSYNEQF

v_call: TRBV7-6
d_call: NA
cdr3_aa: ASSAAGSSYNEQF

v_call: TRBV5-4
d_call: TRBD2
cdr3_aa: ASSLVGGGHNEQF

v_call: TRBV6-2/TRBV6-3
d_call: NA
cdr3_aa: ASSFGQTNYGYT

v_call: TRBV19
d_call: NA
cdr3_aa: ASTSWGQAGGAF

v_call: TRBV24-1
d_call: NA
cdr3_aa: ATSDHTAQY

v_call: TRBV28
d_call: TRBD2
cdr3_aa: ASSPLLAGATDTQY

v_call: TRBV2
d_call: NA
cdr3_aa: ASRGTAKNIQY